These 13 T cell receptor beta chains were sequenced from one sample in a study of read filtering for tumor transcriptome and immune sequencing. From about 0.4 ug of RNA, a library with molecular barcoded alpha/delta and beta/gamma adaptors was made. TCRdb used MiXCR to reprocess the reads, holding one entry per CDR3 protein. The sample contains 35,000 to 55,000 distinct CDR3 sequences, approximately 12% of which appear only once. The specimen sequenced was a population of CD138-negative cells sorted from bone marrow. These receptors were obtained from a donor at least 40 years old with multiple myeloma.

The chain recombines TRBV18 with TRBJ2-2; D not resolved. The CDR3 covers 14 residues. Germline-derived CDR1 and CDR2 are KGHSH and LQKENI. The V end was cut by 3 bases, the J end by 1 base, with 6 bases between. CDR3 loop: CASSPYRNTGELFF. As DNA, the CDR3 is TGTGCCAGCTCACCGTACAGGAACACCGGGGAGCTGTTTTTT.

This clonotype was counted ten times or more. V usage is TRBV18 and J usage is TRBJ2-7, with unresolved D. CDR1 KGHSH and CDR2 LQKENI come from the germline V gene. The CDR3 consists of 13 residues. Deletions cut 3 bases from V and 3 bases from J, with 9 bases between. DNA for the CDR3: TGTGCCAGCTCACCGGGGATTTACTACGAGCAGTACTTC. Its translation is CASSPGIYYEQYF.

This clonotype was recorded a few times. This may arise from a read error, as a much more abundant clone is one base away. The CDR3 reads CASSSGGFYNAQFF. The CDR3, as DNA: TGTGCCAGCAGTTCCGGCGGATTCTACAATGCGCAGTTCTTC. V is TRBV6-5 and J is TRBJ2-1, with D hard to call. Germline V lookup: CDR1 MNHEY, CDR2 SVGAGI. The CDR3 totals 14 residues.

This clonotype was seen only a few times. A clone one base away is much larger, so this may be a read error. The chain is built from TRBV5-4 and TRBJ2-7, with 13 bases lining up with TRBD2. This CDR3 has 14 amino acids. CDR1 SGHNT and CDR2 YYREEE come from the germline V gene (reference sequence). The chain's CDR3 is CASSRRPGLAGSDF. CDR3 coding DNA: TGTGCCAGCAGCCGTAGACCGGGACTAGCGGGATCGGACTTC.

At least ten counts were recorded for this clonotype. The chain joins TRBV15 to TRBJ2-7; D not certain. The CDR3 length is 12 residues. In germline, CDR1 is LNHNV, CDR2 YYDKDF (reference sequence). The V gene lost 0 bases and the J gene lost 5 bases, with 5 bases spanning the gap. As DNA, the CDR3 is TGTGCCACCAGCAGAGATCGCCACGAGCAGTACTTC. Protein sequence: CATSRDRHEQYF.

As for this clonotype: This may arise from a read error, as a much more abundant clone is one base away. The J gene is TRBJ1-1, the V gene TRBV28; no reliable D call. The CDR3 is 15 amino acids. From germline, CDR1 is MDHEN and CDR2 SYDVKM. CDR3 in amino acids: CAGSSTGLADTEAFF. CDR3 coding DNA: TGTGCCGGCAGTTCCACGGGCCTGGCGGACACTGAAGCTTTCTTT.

By share of the sample, this clonotype is medium-sized. DNA of the CDR3: TGTGCCAGCAGTGAGGGAGGGGGACTGGCAGGCTACAATGAGCAGTTCTTC. This translates into CASSEGGGLAGYNEQFF. This chain joins TRBV9 and TRBJ2-1; D might be TRBD2 (7 bases). The CDR3 spans 17 residues. Trimming pared 5 bases from V and 3 bases from J, leaving 21 bases between. Germline CDR1 is SGDLS and CDR2 is YYNGEE. The full variable domain, completed using reference TRBV9 and TRBJ2-1, is DSGVTQTPKHLITATGQRVTLRCSPRSGDLSVYWYQQSLDQGLQFLIQYYNGEERAKGNILERFSAQQFPDLHSELNLSSLELGDSALYFCASSEGGGLAGYNEQFFGPGTRLTVL.

Ten or more counts support this clonotype. The chain has TRBV7-8 and TRBJ1-1, with 8 bases lining up with TRBD1. Germline CDR1 is SGHVS and CDR2 is FQNEAQ. CDR3 size: 14 residues. Germline trimming cut 2 bases from V and 5 bases from J; bases unmatched to any gene: 4. CDR3 coding DNA: TGTGCCAGCAGCTTACACAGGGGGGTAACTGAAGCTTTCTTT. Its protein is CASSLHRGVTEAFF.

This clonotype occurred many times. The chain uses TRBV4-2 and TRBJ2-5; 7 bases fit TRBD1. V lost 1 base, J lost 4 bases, and 6 bases stayed unmatched. Looked up from germline, CDR1 is LGHNA and CDR2 is YNFKEQ. The CDR3 runs to 15 residues. The CDR3 reads CASSQGTGAGETQYF. Written as DNA, the CDR3 is TGTGCCAGCAGCCAAGGTACAGGGGCCGGAGAGACCCAGTACTTC.

This clonotype was found many times. The rearrangement uses TRBV7-9 and TRBJ2-3; the match to TRBD2 covers 12 bases. The germline V gene encodes CDR1 SEHNR and CDR2 FQNEAQ (reference sequence). V dropped 5 bases and J dropped 4; count of bases not matched to a gene: 13. This CDR3 spans 18 amino acids. The CDR3 nucleotides read TGTGCCAGCAGCGTAGGAAGGGCTAGCGGGAGGGACCCAGATACGCAGTATTTT. Translating gives CASSVGRASGRDPDTQYF.

As DNA, the CDR3 is TGTGCCAGCAGTGACGAAGCGGGGGACACAGATACGCAGTATTTT. It yields the protein CASSDEAGDTDTQYF. This sequence joins TRBV6-4 and TRBJ2-3, with TRBD2 identical over 8 bases. After removal of 2 bases from V and 2 bases from J, the junction contained 3 bases not matched to a gene. CDR3 length: 15 amino acids. Germline loops: CDR1 MRHNA, CDR2 SNTAGT.

There are many counts of this clonotype. The chain joins TRBV20-1 to TRBJ2-1; 9 nucleotides agree with TRBD2. The CDR3 is 16 amino acids. V was clipped by 2 bases and J by 5 bases; unmatched bases: 10. CDR1 is DFQATT, CDR2 SNEGSKA, per germline (reference sequence). The CDR3 is CSARYPYGTSNNEQFF. Written as DNA, the CDR3 is TGCAGTGCTAGATACCCCTACGGGACTAGCAACAATGAGCAGTTCTTC.

This clonotype occurred a few times. The chain carries TRBV28 and TRBJ2-7, with D perhaps TRBD2 (6 bases). Germline loops: CDR1 MDHEN, CDR2 SYDVKM. The CDR3 loop spans 14 amino acids. Trimming stripped 8 bases from V and 0 bases from J, with 14 bases between. This CDR3 is CASGRAGLSYEQYF. The CDR3 coding sequence is TGTGCCAGCGGTAGAGCGGGCCTCTCCTACGAGCAGTACTTC.